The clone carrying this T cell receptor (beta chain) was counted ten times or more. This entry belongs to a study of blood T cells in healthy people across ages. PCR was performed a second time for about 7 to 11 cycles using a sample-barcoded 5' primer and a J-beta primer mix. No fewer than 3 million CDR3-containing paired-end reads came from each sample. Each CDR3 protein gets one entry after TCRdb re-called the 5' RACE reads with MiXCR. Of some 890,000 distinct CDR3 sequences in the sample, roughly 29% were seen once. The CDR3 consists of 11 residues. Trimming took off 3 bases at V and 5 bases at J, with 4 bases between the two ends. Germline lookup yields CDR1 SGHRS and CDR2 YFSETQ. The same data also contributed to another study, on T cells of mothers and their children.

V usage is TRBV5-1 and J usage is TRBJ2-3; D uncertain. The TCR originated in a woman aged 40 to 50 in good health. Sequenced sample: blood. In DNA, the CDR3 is TGCGCCAGCAGCTCCGGAGATACGCAGTATTTT. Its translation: CASSSGDTQYF.